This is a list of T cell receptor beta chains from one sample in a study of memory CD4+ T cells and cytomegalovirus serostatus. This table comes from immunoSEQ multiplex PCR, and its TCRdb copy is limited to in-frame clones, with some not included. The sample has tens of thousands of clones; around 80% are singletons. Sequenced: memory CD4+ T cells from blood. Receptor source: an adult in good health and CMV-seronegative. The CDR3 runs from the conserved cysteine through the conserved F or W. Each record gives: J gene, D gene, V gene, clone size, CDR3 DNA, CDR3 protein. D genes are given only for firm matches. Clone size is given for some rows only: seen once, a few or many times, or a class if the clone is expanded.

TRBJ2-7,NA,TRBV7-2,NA,TGTGCCAGCAGCCGAAACGAAGGGTTTAGGGGCTCCTACGAGCAGTACTTC,CASSRNEGFRGSYEQYF
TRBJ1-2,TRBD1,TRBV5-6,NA,TGTGCCAGCAGCCCGACTTTGGGACAGGGAGACTATGGCTACACCTTC,CASSPTLGQGDYGYTF
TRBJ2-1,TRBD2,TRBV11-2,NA,TGTGCCAGCAGCACGACTAGCGGGTTAGGGAATGAGCAGTTCTTC,CASSTTSGLGNEQFF
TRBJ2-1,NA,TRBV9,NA,TGTGCCAGCAGCGGGACGGCGGGGAGCCCCTACAATGAGCAGTTCTTC,CASSGTAGSPYNEQFF
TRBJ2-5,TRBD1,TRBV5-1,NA,TGCGCCAGCAGCCTAAGACAGGGGGAGACCCAGTACTTC,CASSLRQGETQYF
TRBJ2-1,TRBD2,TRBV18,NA,TGTGCCAGCTCACCACCGAGCGGGAGTTACAATGAGCAGTTCTTC,CASSPPSGSYNEQFF
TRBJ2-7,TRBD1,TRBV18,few,TGTGCCAGCTCACCACCGGGACAGGGGATCTACGAGCAGTACTTC,CASSPPGQGIYEQYF
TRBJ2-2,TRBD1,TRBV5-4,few,TGTGCCAGCAGCTTGGAAGGGGGCCTGATCACCGGGGAGCTGTTTTTT,CASSLEGGLITGELFF
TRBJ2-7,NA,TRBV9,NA,TGTGCCAGCACCCCAGACCAGACCTCATACGAGCAGTACTTC,CASTPDQTSYEQYF
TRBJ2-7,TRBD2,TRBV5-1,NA,TGCGCCAGCAGCCCCAGGACTAGCGGGGGCTACGAGCAGTACTTC,CASSPRTSGGYEQYF
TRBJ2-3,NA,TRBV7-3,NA,TGTGCCAGCAGCTTAACTGCCACCTCTGATAATACGCAGTATTTT,CASSLTATSDNTQYF
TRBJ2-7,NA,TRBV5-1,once,TGCGCCAGCCCTCTTCGGCAGTACTTC,CASPLRQYF
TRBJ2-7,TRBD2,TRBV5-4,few,TGTGCCAGCAGCTTGACTAGCGGGAGAGGAGAGCAGTACTTC,CASSLTSGRGEQYF
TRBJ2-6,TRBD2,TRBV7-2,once,TGTGCCAGCAGCAAGGGGACTACCAGCTCTGGGGCCAACGTCCTGACTTTC,CASSKGTTSSGANVLTF
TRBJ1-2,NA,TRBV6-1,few,TGTGCCAGCAGTCCCGGGGTTAACTATGGCTACACCTTC,CASSPGVNYGYTF
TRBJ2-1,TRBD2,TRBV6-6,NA,TGTGCCAGCAGTTCGGGGACTAGCGGGAATCGCAATGAGCAGTTCTTC,CASSSGTSGNRNEQFF
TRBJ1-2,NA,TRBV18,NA,TGTGCCAGCTCACCGGGACTGGGTGGCTACACCTTC,CASSPGLGGYTF
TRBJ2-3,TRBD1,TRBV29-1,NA,TGCGGTTGGACAGGGGCGTTCACAGATACGCAGTATTTT,CGWTGAFTDTQYF
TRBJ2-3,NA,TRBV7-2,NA,TGTGCCAGCAGCTTAGAATCCCCCAGTAGGGGCACAGATACGCAGTATTTT,CASSLESPSRGTDTQYF
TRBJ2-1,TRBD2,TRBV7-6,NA,TGTGCCAGCAGCTTAAGTCGTAGCGGGGGACGCGATGAGCAGTTCTTC,CASSLSRSGGRDEQFF
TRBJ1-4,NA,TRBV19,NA,TGTGCCAGTAAGCGCGGGAGCTTCACCGCGGCTGAAAAACTGTTTTTT,CASKRGSFTAAEKLFF
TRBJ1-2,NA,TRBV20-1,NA,TGCAGTGCTAATAACTATGGCTACACCTTC,CSANNYGYTF
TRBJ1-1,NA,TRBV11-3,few,TGTGCCAGCAGCTTAGCGAGCGGAGCTGAAGCTTTCTTT,CASSLASGAEAFF
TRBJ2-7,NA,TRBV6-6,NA,TGTGCCAGCAGTTACTCGAGACTGACCTCCGCCGAGCAGTACTTC,CASSYSRLTSAEQYF
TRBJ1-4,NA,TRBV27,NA,TGTGCCAGCAGCCGAAGGGGGGGGAGAGGTGAAAAACTGTTTTTT,CASSRRGGRGEKLFF
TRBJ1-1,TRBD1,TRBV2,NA,TGTGCCAGCAGAGCCGGGACAGGGGGGAGAGGCACTGAAGCTTTCTTT,CASRAGTGGRGTEAFF
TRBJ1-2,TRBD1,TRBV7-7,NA,TGTGCTAGCAGCTTAAAAGGGCAGGGGGCTGTTGGCTACACCTTC,CASSLKGQGAVGYTF
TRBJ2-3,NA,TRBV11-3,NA,TGTGCCAGCAGCTTAGCTCGATCCCCGGGAACAGATACGCAGTATTTT,CASSLARSPGTDTQYF
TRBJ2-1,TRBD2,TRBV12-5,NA,TGTGCTAGTGGTTTGACCCTCGGGAGGAGCTCCTACAATGAGCAGTTCTTC,CASGLTLGRSSYNEQFF
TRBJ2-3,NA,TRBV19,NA,TGTGCCAGTAGACGGGGGGCGAGCGGCACAGATACGCAGTATTTT,CASRRGASGTDTQYF
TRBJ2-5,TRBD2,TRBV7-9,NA,TGTGCCAGCAGCCCGGCGGGAGGGTACGGGACCCAGTACTTC,CASSPAGGYGTQYF
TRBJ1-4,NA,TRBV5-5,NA,TGTGCCAGCAGCGCTACAGGGAGGGAAAAACTGTTTTTT,CASSATGREKLFF
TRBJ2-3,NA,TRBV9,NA,TGTGCCAGCAGCGTAGCGGGCCTTAGCACAGATACGCAGTATTTT,CASSVAGLSTDTQYF
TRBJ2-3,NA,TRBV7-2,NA,TGTGCCAGCAGCTTAGAAAGGGGAAGCACAGATACGCAGTATTTT,CASSLERGSTDTQYF
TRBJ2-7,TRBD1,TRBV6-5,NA,TGTGCCAGCAACCGAAACAGGGGGCAAGGGTACGAGCAGTACTTC,CASNRNRGQGYEQYF
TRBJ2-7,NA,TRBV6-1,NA,TGTGCCAGCTCCTTCATGAAGGCACTTTCCGAGCAGTACTTC,CASSFMKALSEQYF
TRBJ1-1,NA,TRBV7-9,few,TGTGCCAGCAGCCTCTCCCAGGGGAACACTGAAGCTTTCTTT,CASSLSQGNTEAFF
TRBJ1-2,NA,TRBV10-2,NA,TGCGCCAGCAATCAGGGCGCCTATGGCTACACCTTC,CASNQGAYGYTF
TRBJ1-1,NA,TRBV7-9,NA,TGTGCCAGCAGCTTTTCGCAGACCAACACTGAAGCTTTCTTT,CASSFSQTNTEAFF
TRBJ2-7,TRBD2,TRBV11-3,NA,TGTGCCAGCAGCTTGACTAGCGGACCTTCCTACGAGCAGTACTTC,CASSLTSGPSYEQYF
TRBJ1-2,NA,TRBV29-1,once,TGCAGCGTTTTCGGCCTGGGCTACACCTTC,CSVFGLGYTF
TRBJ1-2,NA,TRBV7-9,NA,TGTGCCAGCAGCTGGGGCAGCCCCAACTATGGCTACACCTTC,CASSWGSPNYGYTF
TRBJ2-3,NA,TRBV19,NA,TGTGCCAGTACTGCGGGATTCTCGGCCAGCACAGATACGCAGTATTTT,CASTAGFSASTDTQYF
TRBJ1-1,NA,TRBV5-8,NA,TGTGCCAGCAGCTTGACTAGGAGAGCCGAAGCTTTCTTT,CASSLTRRAEAFF
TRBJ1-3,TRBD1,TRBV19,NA,TGTGCCAGTAGTGGGGACAGGGAATCCGGAAACACCATATATTTT,CASSGDRESGNTIYF
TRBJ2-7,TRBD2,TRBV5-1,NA,TGCGCCAGCAGCTTTGGGACTAACTCCTACGAGCAGTACTTC,CASSFGTNSYEQYF
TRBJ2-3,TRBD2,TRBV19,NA,TGTGCCAGTAGTACCAACGGGAGGGCCGGAGGAACAGATACGCAGTATTTT,CASSTNGRAGGTDTQYF
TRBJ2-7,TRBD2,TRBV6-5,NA,TGTGCCAGCAGTTACTCAAGCGGGAGCGTTTACGAGCAGTACTTC,CASSYSSGSVYEQYF
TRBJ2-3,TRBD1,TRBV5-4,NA,TGTGCCAGCAGCCCCAGGGGACAGGGGGGAGATACGCAGTATTTT,CASSPRGQGGDTQYF
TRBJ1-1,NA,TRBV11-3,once,TGTGCCAGCAGCTTGGGACAGAACACTGAAGCTTTCTTT,CASSLGQNTEAFF
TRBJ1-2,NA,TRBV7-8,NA,TGTGCCAGCAGCCCAACAGGGACGGACTATGGCTACACCTTC,CASSPTGTDYGYTF
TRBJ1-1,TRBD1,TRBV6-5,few,TGTGCCAGCAGTTACCAGGGACAGGGGGCGAAAGCTTTCTTT,CASSYQGQGAKAFF
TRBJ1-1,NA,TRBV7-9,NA,TGTGCCAGCAGCATCGACATGAACACTGAAGCTTTCTTT,CASSIDMNTEAFF